What follows are 11 T cell receptor beta chains derived from one specimen sequenced in a study of control samples from healthy donors and cancer patients. Measured with immunoSEQ multiplex PCR; TCRdb has only the in-frame clones, and not every one. The repertoire has approximately 160,000 clones, around 94% of them found once; the top ten carry 1.3% to 1.5%. Sequencing was performed on blood. These receptors came from a woman under 30 in good health.

This chain uses TRBV6-6 with TRBJ1-1; D unresolved. The germline CDR1 and CDR2 sequences are MNHNY and SVGAGI (reference sequence). The CDR3 is 11 residues long. The V end lost 2 bases, the J end lost 6 bases, and 4 bases lay between the germline ends. The CDR3 loop reads CASSYPAEAFF. The CDR3 DNA is TGTGCCAGCAGTTACCCCGCTGAAGCTTTCTTT.

This chain links TRBV2 with TRBJ2-3; no reliable D call. The CDR3 contains 15 residues. CDR1 and CDR2 (germline): SNHLY, FYNNEI. V was pared by 4 bases and J by 0 bases, with 11 bases between. DNA of the CDR3: TGTGCCAGCAGTGCTAGACTTACAAGCACAGATACGCAGTATTTT. It codes for CASSARLTSTDTQYF.

V gene TRBV5-6 combines with J gene TRBJ2-1, with 8 positions matching TRBD1. The germline V gene has CDR1 SGHDT and CDR2 YYEEEE. The CDR3 has 16 residues. J was trimmed by 4 bases and V by 0 bases; bases with no gene match: 6. In DNA, the CDR3 is TGTGCCAGCAGCTTGGTTGTCACAGGGGGATACAATGAGCAGTTCTTC. Translation: CASSLVVTGGYNEQFF.

The rearrangement joins TRBV5-4 to TRBJ2-7; 9 nucleotides align to TRBD1. Germline CDR1 reads SGHNT; CDR2 reads YYREEE (reference sequence). The CDR3 has 16 amino acids. The V gene end was trimmed by 3 bases and the J gene end by 7 bases; junction bases not matched to a gene: 14. DNA for the CDR3: TGTGCCAGCAGCTCCCTCCGGGGACAGGGCCTAAGGGAGCAGTACTTC. It specifies CASSSLRGQGLREQYF.

The chain combines TRBV9 with TRBJ1-3, with D possibly being TRBD1 (6 bases). Per the germline V gene, CDR1 is SGDLS and CDR2 is YYNGEE. This CDR3 comprises 18 residues. Trimming shortened V by 0 bases and J by 2 bases, and 18 bases separated the two germline ends. The CDR3 here is CASSVEEQGGFPGNTIYF. Written as DNA, the CDR3 is TGTGCCAGCAGCGTAGAGGAACAGGGTGGATTTCCTGGAAACACCATATATTTT.

The rearrangement uses TRBV9 and TRBJ2-7, with a possible D match to TRBD1 (6 bases). The CDR3 extends over 14 amino acids. V shed 4 bases and J shed 1 base, with 12 bases lying between them. Germline V CDR1 and CDR2: SGDLS, YYNGEE. For the CDR3, the DNA is TGTGCCAGCAGCATAAACAGGGAATCCTACGAGCAGTACTTC. Its translation: CASSINRESYEQYF.

This chain joins TRBV12-5 and TRBJ1-1; 8 bases match TRBD1. This CDR3 region has 16 residues. Germline CDR1 LGHNT, CDR2 FRNRAP. The V gene end was trimmed by 1 base and the J gene end by 0 bases; junction bases not matched to a gene: 4. CDR3: CASGLAGGLMNTEAFF. Here the CDR3 DNA reads TGTGCTAGTGGTTTGGCAGGGGGCCTCATGAACACTGAAGCTTTCTTT.

The chain uses TRBV7-2 and TRBJ2-3, with TRBD2 as a possible D gene (6 bases). The V gene lost 1 base and the J gene lost 0 bases, with 14 bases spanning the gap. Germline V gives CDR1 SGHTA, CDR2 FQGNSA. This CDR3 is 17 amino acids long. The CDR3 sequence: CASSLGGGAPSTDTQYF. Here the CDR3 DNA reads TGTGCCAGCAGCTTAGGAGGCGGGGCCCCGAGCACAGATACGCAGTATTTT.

The chain couples TRBV13 to TRBJ2-3; D is unclear. Trimming removed 3 bases at V and 9 bases at J, with 7 bases between. The CDR3 runs to 11 residues. The germline gives CDR1 PRHDT, CDR2 FYEKMQ (reference sequence). As DNA, the CDR3 is TGTGCCAGCAGCTTGACTGGGACGCAGTATTTT. This translates into CASSLTGTQYF.

The V call is TRBV20-1, the J call TRBJ2-3; 7 bases map to TRBD1. The ends lost 3 bases at V and 6 bases at J; junction bases unmatched: 6. This CDR3 is built from 13 residues. The V gene's germline CDR1 is DFQATT and CDR2 SNEGSKA (reference sequence). CDR3 coding DNA: TGCAGTGCTAGTGGGACAGTTTGGGATACGCAGTATTTT. Translated, it gives CSASGTVWDTQYF.

The V gene is TRBV19, the J gene TRBJ1-1; unclear D gene. CDR3 length equals 15 residues. With 10 bases removed from V and 0 bases from J, the gap between germline ends came to 18 bases. From germline, CDR1 is LNHDA and CDR2 SQIVND (reference sequence). This chain's CDR3 is CAIRTPGLVNTEAFF. The CDR3 DNA follows: TGTGCCATAAGAACTCCCGGGTTAGTGAACACTGAAGCTTTCTTT.